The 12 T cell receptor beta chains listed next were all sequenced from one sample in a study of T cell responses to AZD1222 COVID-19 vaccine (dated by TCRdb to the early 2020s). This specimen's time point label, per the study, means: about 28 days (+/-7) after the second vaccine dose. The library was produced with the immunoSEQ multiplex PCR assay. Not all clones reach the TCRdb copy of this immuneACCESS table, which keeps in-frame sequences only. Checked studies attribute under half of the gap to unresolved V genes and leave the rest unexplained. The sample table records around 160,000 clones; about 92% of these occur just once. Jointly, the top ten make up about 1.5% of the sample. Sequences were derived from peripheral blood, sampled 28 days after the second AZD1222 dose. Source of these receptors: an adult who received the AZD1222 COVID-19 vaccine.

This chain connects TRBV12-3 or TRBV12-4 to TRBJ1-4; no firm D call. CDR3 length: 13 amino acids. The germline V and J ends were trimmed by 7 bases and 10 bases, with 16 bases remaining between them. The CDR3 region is CASNQAPVGKLFF. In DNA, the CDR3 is TGTGCCAGCAACCAAGCCCCCGTGGGAAAACTGTTTTTT.

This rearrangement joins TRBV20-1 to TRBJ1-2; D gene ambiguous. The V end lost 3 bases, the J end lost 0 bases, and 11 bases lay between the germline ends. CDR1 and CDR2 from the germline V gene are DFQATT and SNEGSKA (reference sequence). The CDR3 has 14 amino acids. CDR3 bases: TGCAGTGCTAGTTTTACGGAAGCTAACTATGGCTACACCTTC. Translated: CSASFTEANYGYTF.

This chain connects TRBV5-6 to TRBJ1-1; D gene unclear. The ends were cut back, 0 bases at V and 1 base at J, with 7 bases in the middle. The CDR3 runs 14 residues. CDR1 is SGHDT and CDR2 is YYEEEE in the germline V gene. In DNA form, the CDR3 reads TGTGCCAGCAGCTTGGCTGGGGAGAACACTGAAGCTTTCTTT. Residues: CASSLAGENTEAFF. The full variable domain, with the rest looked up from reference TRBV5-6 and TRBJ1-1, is DAGVTQSPTHLIKTRGQQVTLRCSPKSGHDTVSWYQQALGQGPQFIFQYYEEEERQRGNFPDRFSGHQFPNYSSELNVNALLLGDSALYLCASSLAGENTEAFFGQGTRLTVV.

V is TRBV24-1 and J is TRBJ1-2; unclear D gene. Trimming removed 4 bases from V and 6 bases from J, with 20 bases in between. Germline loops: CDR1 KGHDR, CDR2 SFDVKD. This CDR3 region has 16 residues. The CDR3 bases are TGTGCCACCAGTGACGGAGGGAGGTTAAATTCGGATGGCTACACCTTC. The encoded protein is CATSDGGRLNSDGYTF.

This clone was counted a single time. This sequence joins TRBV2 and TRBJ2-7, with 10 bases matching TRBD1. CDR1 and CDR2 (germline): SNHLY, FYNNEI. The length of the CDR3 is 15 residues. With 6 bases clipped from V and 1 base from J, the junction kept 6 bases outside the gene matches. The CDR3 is CASRGTGAQSYEQYF. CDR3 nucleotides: TGTGCCAGCAGAGGGACAGGGGCCCAATCCTACGAGCAGTACTTC.

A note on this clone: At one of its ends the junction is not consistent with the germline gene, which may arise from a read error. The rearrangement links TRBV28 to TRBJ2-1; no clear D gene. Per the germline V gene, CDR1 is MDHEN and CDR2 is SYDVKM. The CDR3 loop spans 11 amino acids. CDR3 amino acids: CASSLGWVMLF. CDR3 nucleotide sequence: TGTGCCAGCAGTCTTGGTTGGGTTATGCTCTTC.

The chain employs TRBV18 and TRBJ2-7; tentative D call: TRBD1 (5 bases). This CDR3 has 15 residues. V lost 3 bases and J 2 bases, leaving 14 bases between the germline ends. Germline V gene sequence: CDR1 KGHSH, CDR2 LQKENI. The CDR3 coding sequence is TGTGCCAGCTCACCGGTCTCAGGGATAGCCTACGAGCAGTACTTC. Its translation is CASSPVSGIAYEQYF. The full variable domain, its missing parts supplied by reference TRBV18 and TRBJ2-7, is NAGVMQNPRHLVRRRGQEARLRCSPMKGHSHVYWYRQLPEEGLKFMVYLQKENIIDESGMPKERFSAEFPKEGPSILRIQQVVRGDSAAYFCASSPVSGIAYEQYFGPGTRLTVT.

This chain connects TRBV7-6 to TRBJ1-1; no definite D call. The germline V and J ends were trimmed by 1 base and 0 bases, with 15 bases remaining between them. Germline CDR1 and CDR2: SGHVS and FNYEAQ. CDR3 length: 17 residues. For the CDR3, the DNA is TGTGCCAGCAGCTTAGACCTCTTTCCGCTCCTGAACACTGAAGCTTTCTTT. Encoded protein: CASSLDLFPLLNTEAFF. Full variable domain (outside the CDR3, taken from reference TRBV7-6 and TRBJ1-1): GAGVSQSPRYKVTKRGQDVALRCDPISGHVSLYWYRQALGQGPEFLTYFNYEAQQDKSGLPNDRFSAERPEGSISTLTIQRTEQRDSAMYRCASSLDLFPLLNTEAFFGQGTRLTVV.

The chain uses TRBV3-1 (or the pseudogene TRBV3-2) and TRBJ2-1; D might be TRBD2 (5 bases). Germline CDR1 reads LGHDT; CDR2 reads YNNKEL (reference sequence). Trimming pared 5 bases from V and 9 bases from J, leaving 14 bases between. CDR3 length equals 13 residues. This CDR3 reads CASSFRGPGEQFF. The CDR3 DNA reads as TGTGCCAGCAGCTTCCGGGGTCCGGGTGAGCAGTTCTTC.

In DNA form, the CDR3 reads TGTGCCTGGGGGACAGAAGAGACCCAGTACTTC. This encodes CAWGTEETQYF. The V call is TRBV30, the J call TRBJ2-5; TRBD1 matches 7 bases. The germline V gene encodes CDR1 GTSNPN and CDR2 SVGIG (reference sequence). This CDR3 has 11 residues. Trimming cost V 5 bases and J 3 bases; bases outside gene matches: 0.

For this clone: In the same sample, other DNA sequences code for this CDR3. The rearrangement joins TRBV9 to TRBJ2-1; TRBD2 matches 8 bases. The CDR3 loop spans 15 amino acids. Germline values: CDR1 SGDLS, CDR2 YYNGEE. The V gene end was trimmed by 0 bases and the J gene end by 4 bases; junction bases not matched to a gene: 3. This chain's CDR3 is CASSVGVAGYNEQFF. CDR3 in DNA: TGTGCCAGCAGCGTAGGGGTAGCGGGGTACAATGAGCAGTTCTTC.

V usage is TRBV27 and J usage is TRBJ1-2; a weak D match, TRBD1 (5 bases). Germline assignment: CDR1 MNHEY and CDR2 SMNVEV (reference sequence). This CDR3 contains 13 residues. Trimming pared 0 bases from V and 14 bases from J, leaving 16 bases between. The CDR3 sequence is CASSLSWGVGETF. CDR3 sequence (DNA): TGTGCCAGCAGTTTATCGTGGGGGGTCGGAGAAACCTTC.